The 13 T cell receptor beta chains reported below all come from one sample, sequenced in a study of shared clonotypes between healthy human individuals. Generated by immunoSEQ multiplex PCR, the TCRdb table keeps only in-frame clones and is missing some. The sample has 1,100,000 or so clones, approximately 78% seen once. Input material: memory CD4+ T cells from PBMCs. Regarding subset: CD45RA-negative fraction. Receptors originate from a man between 18 and 29 years old in good health. Some clones in this sample may be carry-over from other donors' samples.

This chain connects TRBV10-1 to TRBJ2-5, with TRBD2 identical over 13 bases. Germline V lookup: CDR1 WNHNN, CDR2 SYGVQD (reference sequence). The CDR3 runs to 15 residues. The V segment lost 4 bases and the J segment 5 bases; nucleotides outside the gene matches: 4. The CDR3 region is CASSGTSGSWETQYF. The DNA of the CDR3 is TGCGCCAGCAGTGGGACTAGCGGGAGCTGGGAGACCCAGTACTTC.

The CDR3 region is CASSPRQGNQPQHF. The DNA of the CDR3 is TGCGCCAGCAGCCCCCGACAGGGAAATCAGCCCCAGCATTTT. The chain joins TRBV4-3 to TRBJ1-5; the match to TRBD1 covers 7 bases. The CDR3 length is 14 residues. Germline CDR1 LGHNA, CDR2 YSLEER. V dropped 4 bases and J dropped 4; count of bases not matched to a gene: 4.

In this sample, this clone turned up once. The rearrangement links TRBV19 to TRBJ2-1; 10 nucleotides agree with TRBD2. Germline CDR1 reads LNHDA; CDR2 reads SQIVND (reference sequence). The CDR3 runs 15 residues. The junction had 6 bases not matched to a gene; V was cut back by 1 base and J by 9 bases. DNA of the CDR3: TGTGCCAGTAGTATAGGAGCGGGAGGGCCGGGTGAGCAGTTCTTC. Its translation: CASSIGAGGPGEQFF.

The chain carries TRBV5-1 and TRBJ1-5, with TRBD1 as a possible D gene (5 bases). V was pared by 0 bases and J by 5 bases, with 12 bases between. This CDR3 spans 15 amino acids. Germline V gives CDR1 SGHRS, CDR2 YFSETQ. CDR3 loop: CASSLASGGDQPQHF. CDR3 in DNA: TGCGCCAGCAGCTTGGCCTCTGGGGGAGATCAGCCCCAGCATTTT.

Of note for this clone: A far larger clone lies a single base away; this is likely a read error. The V gene is TRBV5-4, the J gene TRBJ2-1; D is unresolved. Germline loops: CDR1 SGHNT, CDR2 YYREEE (reference sequence). This CDR3 has 13 residues. The V end was cut by 0 bases, the J end by 3 bases, with 4 bases between. The CDR3 spells CASSLDGYNEQFF. The CDR3 nucleotides read TGTGCCAGCAGCTTGGACGGCTACAATGAGCAGTTCTTC.

The chain links TRBV2 to TRBJ1-2; D perhaps matches TRBD1 (6 bases). The germline V and J ends were trimmed by 2 bases and 5 bases, with 15 bases remaining between them. The CDR3 runs 15 residues. Germline CDR1 SNHLY, CDR2 FYNNEI. CDR3 residues: CASSEQQGSGYGYTF. The CDR3 DNA is TGTGCCAGCAGTGAACAACAGGGATCGGGGTATGGCTACACCTTC.

The chain links TRBV5-1 to TRBJ2-7, with TRBD2 matching 8 bases. This CDR3 spans 16 amino acids. J was trimmed by 3 bases and V by 4 bases; bases with no gene match: 12. Germline V gene sequence: CDR1 SGHRS, CDR2 YFSETQ. Here the CDR3 reads CASSRREDLAGYEQYF. CDR3 DNA sequence: TGCGCCAGCAGCCGGCGAGAGGACCTAGCGGGCTACGAGCAGTACTTC. Variable domain in full (rest from reference TRBV5-1 and TRBJ2-7): KAGVTQTPRYLIKTRGQQVTLSCSPISGHRSVSWYQQTPGQGLQFLFEYFSETQRNKGNFPGRFSGRQFSNSRSEMNVSTLELGDSALYLCASSRREDLAGYEQYFGPGTRLTVT.

The V call is TRBV2, the J call TRBJ2-3, with D unresolved. Trimming stripped 4 bases from V and 2 bases from J, with 7 bases between. The CDR3 sequence is 13 residues long. The germline V gene encodes CDR1 SNHLY and CDR2 FYNNEI. In DNA form, the CDR3 reads TGTGCCAGCAGTGGACGGCCCACAGATACGCAGTATTTT. Its protein product is CASSGRPTDTQYF.

The chain employs TRBV5-4 and TRBJ2-1, with 10 bases lining up with TRBD1. The germline CDR1 and CDR2 sequences are SGHNT and YYREEE (reference sequence). This CDR3 contains 14 residues. The junction had 5 bases not matched to a gene; V was cut back by 4 bases and J by 7 bases. The CDR3 DNA follows: TGTGCCAGCAGCCTAAGACAGGGGGCTAATGAGCAGTTCTTC. This sequence encodes CASSLRQGANEQFF.

V gene TRBV19 combines with J gene TRBJ1-4; D gene ambiguous. V was cut by 3 bases and J by 5 bases, with 7 bases left in between. CDR1 LNHDA and CDR2 SQIVND come from the germline V gene (reference sequence). The CDR3 loop spans 13 amino acids. The CDR3 DNA follows: TGTGCCAGTAGTATTTGGCGGAATGAAAAACTGTTTTTT. Translating gives CASSIWRNEKLFF.

Notes on this clone: The identical CDR3 is also encoded by other nucleotide sequences in the sample. V gene TRBV30 combines with J gene TRBJ1-1; D is uncertain. V was shortened by 4 bases and J by 5 bases, with 11 bases between the two germline ends. Germline CDR1 is GTSNPN and CDR2 is SVGIG (reference sequence). The length of the CDR3 is 12 residues. The CDR3 coding sequence is TGTGCCTGGAACCCCGGAGGGACTGAAGCTTTCTTT. Translation gives CAWNPGGTEAFF.

With regard to this clone: Additional DNA sequences in this sample encode the identical CDR3. The gene calls are TRBV28 and TRBJ1-2; D uncertain. Trimming left V 5 bases short and J 4 bases short, with 11 bases between. Germline CDR1 reads MDHEN; CDR2 reads SYDVKM. The CDR3 is 13 amino acids. The CDR3 reads CASSLGRVYGYTF. CDR3 DNA: TGTGCCAGCAGTCTAGGGAGGGTCTATGGCTACACCTTC.

The rearrangement joins TRBV19 to TRBJ2-3; D perhaps matches TRBD2 (6 bases). CDR3 length: 15 amino acids. The germline V gene has CDR1 LNHDA and CDR2 SQIVND (reference sequence). Trimming took off 5 bases at V and 9 bases at J, with 21 bases between the two ends. The CDR3 DNA is TGTGCCAGTAGTCCTACAGGAGGGCGAGGGGCCACGCAGTATTTT. It codes for CASSPTGGRGATQYF.